What follows describes a single T cell receptor beta chain. Making the TCR beta cDNA relied on 5'RACE template switching with UMIs. TCRdb reprocessed the 5' RACE reads and stores each CDR3 protein as one record, lacking DNA. Reported are 350,000 to 400,000 distinct CDR3 sequences; the ten largest clones contain 9.5% to 12%. This entry is derived from a study of T cells expressing NK-cell markers. The overall study: Sequenced donors, eight in total, included seven who were HCMV-seropositive and one who was seronegative.

CDR1 is LGHDT, CDR2 YNNKEL, per germline (reference sequence). This CDR3 is 15 amino acids long. The TCR comes from a woman aged 45-65 years in good health. The sample comprised blood T cells: a sorted CD56 or NKG2C T cell subset, CD4+ or CD8+ T cells, or bulk PBMC T cells (not recorded which). The V and J genes are TRBV3-1 and TRBJ1-3. The CDR3 loop reads CASSQDLVPGNTIYF.